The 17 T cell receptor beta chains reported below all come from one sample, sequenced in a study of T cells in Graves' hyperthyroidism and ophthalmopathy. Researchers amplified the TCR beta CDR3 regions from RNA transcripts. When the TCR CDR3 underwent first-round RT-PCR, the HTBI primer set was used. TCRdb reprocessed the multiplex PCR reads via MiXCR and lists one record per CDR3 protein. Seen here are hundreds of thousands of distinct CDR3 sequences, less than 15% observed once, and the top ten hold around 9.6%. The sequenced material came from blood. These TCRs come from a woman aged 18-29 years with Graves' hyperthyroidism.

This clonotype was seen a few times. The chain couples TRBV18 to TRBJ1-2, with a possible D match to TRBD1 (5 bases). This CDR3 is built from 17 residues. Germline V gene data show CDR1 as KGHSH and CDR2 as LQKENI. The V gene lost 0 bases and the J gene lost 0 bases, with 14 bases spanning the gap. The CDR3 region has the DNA TGTGCCAGCTCACCACCGCGAATGGCAGGGCCTAACTATGGCTACACCTTC. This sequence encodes CASSPPRMAGPNYGYTF.

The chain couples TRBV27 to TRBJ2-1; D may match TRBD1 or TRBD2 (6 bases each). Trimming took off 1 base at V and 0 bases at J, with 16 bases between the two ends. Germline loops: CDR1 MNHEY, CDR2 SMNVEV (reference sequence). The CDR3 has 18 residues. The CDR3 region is CASSLYSGATSSYNEQFF. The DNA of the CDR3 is TGTGCCAGCAGTTTATACTCGGGGGCGACGAGCTCCTACAATGAGCAGTTCTTC.

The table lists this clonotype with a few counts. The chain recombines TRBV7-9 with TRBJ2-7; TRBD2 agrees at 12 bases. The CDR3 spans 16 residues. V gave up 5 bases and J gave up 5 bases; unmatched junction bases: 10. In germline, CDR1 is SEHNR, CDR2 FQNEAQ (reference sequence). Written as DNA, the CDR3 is TGTGCCAGCAGCCAAGCGCTAGCGGGAGGGTCCCACGAGCAGTACTTC. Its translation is CASSQALAGGSHEQYF. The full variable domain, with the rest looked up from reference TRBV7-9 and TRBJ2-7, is DTGVSQNPRHKITKRGQNVTFRCDPISEHNRLYWYRQTLGQGPEFLTYFQNEAQLEKSRLLSDRFSAERPKGSFSTLEIQRTEQGDSAMYLCASSQALAGGSHEQYFGPGTRLTVT.

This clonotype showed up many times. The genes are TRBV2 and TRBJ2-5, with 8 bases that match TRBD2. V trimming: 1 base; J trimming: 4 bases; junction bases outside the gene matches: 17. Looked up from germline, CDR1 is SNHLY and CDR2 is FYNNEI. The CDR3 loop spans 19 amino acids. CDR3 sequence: CASSEGLVTGGPLRETQYF. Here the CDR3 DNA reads TGTGCCAGCAGTGAAGGTTTGGTAACGGGAGGGCCACTTCGAGAGACCCAGTACTTC.

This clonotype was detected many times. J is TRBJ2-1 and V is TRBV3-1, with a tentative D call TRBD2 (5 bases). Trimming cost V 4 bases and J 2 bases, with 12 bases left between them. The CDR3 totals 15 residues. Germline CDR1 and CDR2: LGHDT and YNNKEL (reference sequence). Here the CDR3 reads CASSRGLGTYNEQFF. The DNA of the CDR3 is TGTGCCAGCAGCCGAGGGCTCGGCACCTACAATGAGCAGTTCTTC.

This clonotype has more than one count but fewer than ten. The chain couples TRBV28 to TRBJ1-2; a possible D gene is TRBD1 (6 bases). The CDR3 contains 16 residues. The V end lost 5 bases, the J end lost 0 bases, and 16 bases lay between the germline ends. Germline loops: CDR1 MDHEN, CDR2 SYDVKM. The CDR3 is CASSGRGPQSNYGYTF. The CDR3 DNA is TGTGCCAGCAGTGGCAGGGGCCCCCAATCTAACTATGGCTACACCTTC.

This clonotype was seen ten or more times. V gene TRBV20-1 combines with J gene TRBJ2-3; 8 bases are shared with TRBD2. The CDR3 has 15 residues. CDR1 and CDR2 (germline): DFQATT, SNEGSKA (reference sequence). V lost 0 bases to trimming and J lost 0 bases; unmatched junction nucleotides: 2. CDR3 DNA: TGCAGTGCTAGAGATAGCGGGGTTAGCACAGATACGCAGTATTTT. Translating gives CSARDSGVSTDTQYF.

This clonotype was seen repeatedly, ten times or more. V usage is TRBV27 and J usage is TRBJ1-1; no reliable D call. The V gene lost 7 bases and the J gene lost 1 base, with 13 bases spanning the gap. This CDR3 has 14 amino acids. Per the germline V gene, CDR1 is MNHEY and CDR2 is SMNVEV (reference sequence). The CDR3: CASTENWGNTEAFF. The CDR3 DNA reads TGTGCCAGCACGGAGAACTGGGGGAACACTGAAGCTTTCTTT.

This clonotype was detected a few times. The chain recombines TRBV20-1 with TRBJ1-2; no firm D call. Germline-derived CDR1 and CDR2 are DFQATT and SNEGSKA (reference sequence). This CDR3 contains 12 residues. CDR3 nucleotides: TGCAGCTACATGGGGAGTGCTAATGGCTACACCTTC. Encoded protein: CSYMGSANGYTF.

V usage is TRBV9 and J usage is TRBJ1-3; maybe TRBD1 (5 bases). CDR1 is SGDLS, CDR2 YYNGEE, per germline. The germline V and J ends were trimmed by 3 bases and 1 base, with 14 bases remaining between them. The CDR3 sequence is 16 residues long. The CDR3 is CASSEGPSPSGNTIYF. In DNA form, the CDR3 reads TGTGCCAGCAGCGAGGGACCCTCCCCTTCTGGAAACACCATATATTTT. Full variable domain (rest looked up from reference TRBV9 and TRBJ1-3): DSGVTQTPKHLITATGQRVTLRCSPRSGDLSVYWYQQSLDQGLQFLIQYYNGEERAKGNILERFSAQQFPDLHSELNLSSLELGDSALYFCASSEGPSPSGNTIYFGEGSWLTVV.

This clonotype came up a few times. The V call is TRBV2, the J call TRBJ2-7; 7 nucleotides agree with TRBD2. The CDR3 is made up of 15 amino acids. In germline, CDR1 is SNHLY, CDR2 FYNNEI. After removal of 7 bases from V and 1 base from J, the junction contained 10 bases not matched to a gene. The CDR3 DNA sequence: TGTGCCAGCACCCGGCGGGGGATTTCGTCCTACGAGCAGTACTTC. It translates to CASTRRGISSYEQYF.

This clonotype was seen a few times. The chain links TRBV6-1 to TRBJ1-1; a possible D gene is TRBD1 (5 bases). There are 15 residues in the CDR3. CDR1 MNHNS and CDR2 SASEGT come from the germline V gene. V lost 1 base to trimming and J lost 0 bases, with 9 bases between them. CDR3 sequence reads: CASSEDRIMNTEAFF. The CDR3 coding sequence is TGTGCCAGCAGTGAAGACAGGATCATGAACACTGAAGCTTTCTTT.

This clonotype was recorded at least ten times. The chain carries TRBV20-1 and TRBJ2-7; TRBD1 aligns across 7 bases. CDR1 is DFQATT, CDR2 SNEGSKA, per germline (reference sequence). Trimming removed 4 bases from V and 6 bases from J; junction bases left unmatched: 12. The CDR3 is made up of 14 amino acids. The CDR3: CSATSRQGQFEQYF. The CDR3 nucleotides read TGCAGTGCTACAAGCCGACAGGGCCAATTCGAGCAGTACTTC.

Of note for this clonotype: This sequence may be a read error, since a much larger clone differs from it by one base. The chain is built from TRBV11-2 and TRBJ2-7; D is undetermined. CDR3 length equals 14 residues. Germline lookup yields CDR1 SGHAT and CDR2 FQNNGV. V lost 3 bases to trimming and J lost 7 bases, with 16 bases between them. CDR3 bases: TGTGCCAGCAGCTTGATTAGCATATGGGATGAGCAGTACTTC. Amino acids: CASSLISIWDEQYF.

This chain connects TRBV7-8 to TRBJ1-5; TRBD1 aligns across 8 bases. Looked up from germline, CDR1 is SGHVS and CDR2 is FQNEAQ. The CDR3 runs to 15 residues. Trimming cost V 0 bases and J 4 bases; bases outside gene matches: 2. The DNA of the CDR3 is TGTGCCAGCAGCTTAGCCAGGGGGCGAAATCAGCCCCAGCATTTT. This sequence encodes CASSLARGRNQPQHF.

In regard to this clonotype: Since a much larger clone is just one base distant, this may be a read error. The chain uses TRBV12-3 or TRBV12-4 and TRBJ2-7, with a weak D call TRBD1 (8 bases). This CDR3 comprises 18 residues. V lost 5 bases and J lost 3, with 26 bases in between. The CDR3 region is CASSPYRVTGGVLYEQYF. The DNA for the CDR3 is TGTGCCAGCAGTCCCTACCGGGTCACAGGGGGGGTTCTCTACGAGCAGTACTTC.

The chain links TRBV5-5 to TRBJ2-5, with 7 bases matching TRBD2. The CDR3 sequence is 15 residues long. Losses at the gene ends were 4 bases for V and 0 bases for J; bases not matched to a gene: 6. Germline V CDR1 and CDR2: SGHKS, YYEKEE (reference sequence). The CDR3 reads CASSPAGEYQETQYF. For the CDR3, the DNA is TGTGCCAGCAGCCCGGCGGGGGAGTACCAAGAGACCCAGTACTTC.